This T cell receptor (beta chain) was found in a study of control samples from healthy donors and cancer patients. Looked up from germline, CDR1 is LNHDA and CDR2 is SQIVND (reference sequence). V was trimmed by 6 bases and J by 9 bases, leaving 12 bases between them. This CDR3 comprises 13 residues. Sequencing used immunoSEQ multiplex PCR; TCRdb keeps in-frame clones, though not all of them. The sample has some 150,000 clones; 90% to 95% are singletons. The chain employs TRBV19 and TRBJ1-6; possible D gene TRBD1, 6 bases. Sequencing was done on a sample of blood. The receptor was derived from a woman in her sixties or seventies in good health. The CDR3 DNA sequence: TGTGCCAGTAGATCGGGACAACCTTCACCCCTCCACTTT. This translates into CASRSGQPSPLHF.